The entry below describes one TCR beta chain. The data originate from a study of OX40 agonist ivuxolimab in advanced cancers. As for the study in general: Clinicians treated patients with ivuxolimab, an agonistic anti-OX40 (CD134) antibody. In three patients, partial responses were observed, one with hepatocellular carcinoma and two with cutaneous melanoma.

Using immunoSEQ multiplex PCR, the repertoire was profiled, and TCRdb retains in-frame clones only, with some absent. The sample holds some 81,000 clones, around 87% seen once. V was clipped by 0 bases and J by 2 bases; unmatched bases: 0. The germline V gene has CDR1 SNHLY and CDR2 FYNNEI. The CDR3 totals 15 residues. The input for sequencing was CD4+ or CD8+ T cells sorted from blood, taken in a trial of the OX40 agonist ivuxolimab. The V gene is TRBV2, the J gene TRBJ1-2; 10 bases are shared with TRBD1. This TCR came from an adult with an advanced solid tumor such as melanoma, head and neck, liver or kidney cancer. In DNA form, the CDR3 reads TGTGCCAGCAGTGAAGCGGGACAGGGGAACTATGGCTACACCTTC. This encodes CASSEAGQGNYGYTF.